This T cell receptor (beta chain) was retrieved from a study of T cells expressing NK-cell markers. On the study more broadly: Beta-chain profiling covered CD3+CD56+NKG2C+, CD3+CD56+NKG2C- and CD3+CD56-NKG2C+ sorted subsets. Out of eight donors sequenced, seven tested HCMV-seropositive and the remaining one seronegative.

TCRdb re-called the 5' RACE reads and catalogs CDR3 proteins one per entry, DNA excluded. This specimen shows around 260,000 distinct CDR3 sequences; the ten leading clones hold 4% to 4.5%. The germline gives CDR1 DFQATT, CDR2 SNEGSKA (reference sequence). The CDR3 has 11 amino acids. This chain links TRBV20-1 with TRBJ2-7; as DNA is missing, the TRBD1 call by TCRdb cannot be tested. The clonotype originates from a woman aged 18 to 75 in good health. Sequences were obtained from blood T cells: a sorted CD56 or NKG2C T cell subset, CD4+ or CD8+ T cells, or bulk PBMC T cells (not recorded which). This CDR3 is CSAGTAPEQYF.